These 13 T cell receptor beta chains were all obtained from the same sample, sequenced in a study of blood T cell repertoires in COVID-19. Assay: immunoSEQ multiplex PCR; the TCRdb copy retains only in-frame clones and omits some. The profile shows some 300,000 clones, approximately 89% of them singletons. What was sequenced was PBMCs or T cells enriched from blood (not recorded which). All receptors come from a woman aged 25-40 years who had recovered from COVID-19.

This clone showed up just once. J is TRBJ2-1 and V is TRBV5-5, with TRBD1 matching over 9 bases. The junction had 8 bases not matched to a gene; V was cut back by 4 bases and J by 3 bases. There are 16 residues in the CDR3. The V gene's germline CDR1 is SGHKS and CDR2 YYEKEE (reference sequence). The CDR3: CASSLPTGGLYNEQFF. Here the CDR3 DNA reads TGTGCCAGCAGCCTGCCTACAGGGGGCCTCTACAATGAGCAGTTCTTC.

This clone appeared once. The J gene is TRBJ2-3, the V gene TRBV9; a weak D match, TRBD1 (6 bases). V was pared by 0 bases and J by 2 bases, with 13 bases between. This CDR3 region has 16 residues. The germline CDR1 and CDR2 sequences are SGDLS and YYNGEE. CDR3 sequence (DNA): TGTGCCAGCAGCGTAGTTGCCGGGGACAACACAGATACGCAGTATTTT. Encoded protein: CASSVVAGDNTDTQYF. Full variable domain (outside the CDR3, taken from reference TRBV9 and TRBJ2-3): DSGVTQTPKHLITATGQRVTLRCSPRSGDLSVYWYQQSLDQGLQFLIQYYNGEERAKGNILERFSAQQFPDLHSELNLSSLELGDSALYFCASSVVAGDNTDTQYFGPGTRLTVL.

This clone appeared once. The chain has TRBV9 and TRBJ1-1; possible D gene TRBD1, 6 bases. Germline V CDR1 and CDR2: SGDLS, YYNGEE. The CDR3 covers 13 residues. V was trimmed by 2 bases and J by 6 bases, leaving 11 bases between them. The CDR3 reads CASSVSGVSEAFF. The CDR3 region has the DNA TGTGCCAGCAGCGTGTCAGGGGTGTCTGAAGCTTTCTTT.

The CDR3 coding sequence is TGTGCCAGCATGCCGGACAGGGGGCCCTACAATGAGCAGTTCTTC. Its protein is CASMPDRGPYNEQFF. The chain joins TRBV2 to TRBJ2-1, with 11 bases aligning to TRBD1. CDR1 SNHLY and CDR2 FYNNEI come from the germline V gene. V lost 7 bases, J lost 2 bases, and 4 bases stayed unmatched. This CDR3 region has 15 residues.

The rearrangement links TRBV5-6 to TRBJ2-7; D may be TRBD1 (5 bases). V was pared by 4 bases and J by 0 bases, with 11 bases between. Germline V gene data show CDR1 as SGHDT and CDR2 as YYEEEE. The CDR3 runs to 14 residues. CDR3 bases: TGTGCCAGCAGCCCCGAGACAGTCTCCTACGAGCAGTACTTC. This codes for CASSPETVSYEQYF.

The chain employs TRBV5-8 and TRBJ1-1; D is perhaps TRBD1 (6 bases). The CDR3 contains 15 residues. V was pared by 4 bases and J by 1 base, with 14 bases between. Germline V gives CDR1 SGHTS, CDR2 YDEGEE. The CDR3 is CASSQFSRGNTEAFF. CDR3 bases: TGTGCCAGCAGCCAATTTTCCAGGGGGAACACTGAAGCTTTCTTT.

This CDR3 is CASSLSSGNYNEQFF. For the CDR3, the DNA is TGTGCCAGCAGTTTGTCTAGCGGTAACTACAATGAGCAGTTCTTC. The chain combines TRBV27 with TRBJ2-1; 7 positions match TRBD2. Germline V CDR1 and CDR2: MNHEY, SMNVEV (reference sequence). This CDR3 contains 15 residues. The V gene end was trimmed by 3 bases and the J gene end by 3 bases; junction bases not matched to a gene: 5.

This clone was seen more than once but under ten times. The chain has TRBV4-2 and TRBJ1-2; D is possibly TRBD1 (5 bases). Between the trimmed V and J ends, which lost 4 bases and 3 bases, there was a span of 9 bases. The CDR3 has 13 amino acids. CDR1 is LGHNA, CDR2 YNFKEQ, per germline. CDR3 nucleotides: TGTGCCAGCAGCCGACAGTCCGACTATGGCTACACCTTC. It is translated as CASSRQSDYGYTF.

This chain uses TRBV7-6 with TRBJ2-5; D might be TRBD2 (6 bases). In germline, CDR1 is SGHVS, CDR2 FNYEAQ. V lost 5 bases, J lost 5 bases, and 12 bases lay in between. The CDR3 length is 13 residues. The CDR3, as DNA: TGTGCCAGCAGCCGACTAGTCGAGGAGACCCAGTACTTC. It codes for CASSRLVEETQYF.

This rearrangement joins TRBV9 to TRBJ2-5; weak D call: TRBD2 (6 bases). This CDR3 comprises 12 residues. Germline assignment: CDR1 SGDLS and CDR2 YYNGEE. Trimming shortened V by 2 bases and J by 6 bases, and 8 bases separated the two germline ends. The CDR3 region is CASSVGGKTQYF. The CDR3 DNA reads TGTGCCAGCAGCGTCGGAGGGAAGACCCAGTACTTC.

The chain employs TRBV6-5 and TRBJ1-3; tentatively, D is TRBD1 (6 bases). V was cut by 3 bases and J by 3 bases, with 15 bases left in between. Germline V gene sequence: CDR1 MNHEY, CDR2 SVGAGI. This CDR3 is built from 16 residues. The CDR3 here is CASSYIRGSGGNTIYF. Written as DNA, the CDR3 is TGTGCCAGCAGTTATATCAGGGGCTCTGGTGGAAACACCATATATTTT.

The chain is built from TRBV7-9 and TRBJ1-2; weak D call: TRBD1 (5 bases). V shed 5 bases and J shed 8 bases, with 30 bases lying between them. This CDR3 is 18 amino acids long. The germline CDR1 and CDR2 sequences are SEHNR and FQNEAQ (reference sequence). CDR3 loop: CASSQHPEQVWLRVGYTF. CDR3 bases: TGTGCCAGCAGCCAACACCCGGAACAGGTCTGGCTTCGAGTCGGCTACACCTTC. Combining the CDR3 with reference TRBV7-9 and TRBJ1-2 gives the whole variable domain DTGVSQNPRHKITKRGQNVTFRCDPISEHNRLYWYRQTLGQGPEFLTYFQNEAQLEKSRLLSDRFSAERPKGSFSTLEIQRTEQGDSAMYLCASSQHPEQVWLRVGYTFGSGTRLTVV.

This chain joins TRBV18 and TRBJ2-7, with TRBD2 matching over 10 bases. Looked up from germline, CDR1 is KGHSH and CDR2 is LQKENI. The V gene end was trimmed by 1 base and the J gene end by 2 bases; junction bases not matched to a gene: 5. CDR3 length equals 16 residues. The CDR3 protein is CASSPQGTSATYEQYF. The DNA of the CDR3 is TGTGCCAGCTCACCACAAGGGACTAGCGCAACCTACGAGCAGTACTTC.